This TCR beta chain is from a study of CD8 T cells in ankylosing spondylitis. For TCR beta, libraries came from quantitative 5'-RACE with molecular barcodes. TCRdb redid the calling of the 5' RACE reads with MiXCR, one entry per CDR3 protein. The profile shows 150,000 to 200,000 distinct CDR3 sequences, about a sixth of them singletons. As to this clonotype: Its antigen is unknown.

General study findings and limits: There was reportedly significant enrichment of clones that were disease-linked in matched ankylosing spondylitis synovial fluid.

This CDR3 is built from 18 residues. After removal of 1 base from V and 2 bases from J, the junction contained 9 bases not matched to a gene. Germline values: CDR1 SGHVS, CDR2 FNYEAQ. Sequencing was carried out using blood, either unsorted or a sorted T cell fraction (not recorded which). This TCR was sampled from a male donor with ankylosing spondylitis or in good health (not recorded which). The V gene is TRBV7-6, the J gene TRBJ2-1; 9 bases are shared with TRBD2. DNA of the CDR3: TGTGCCAGCAGCTTAGGTCGACTAGCGGAGCCTACCTACAATGAGCAGTTCTTC. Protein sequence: CASSLGRLAEPTYNEQFF.